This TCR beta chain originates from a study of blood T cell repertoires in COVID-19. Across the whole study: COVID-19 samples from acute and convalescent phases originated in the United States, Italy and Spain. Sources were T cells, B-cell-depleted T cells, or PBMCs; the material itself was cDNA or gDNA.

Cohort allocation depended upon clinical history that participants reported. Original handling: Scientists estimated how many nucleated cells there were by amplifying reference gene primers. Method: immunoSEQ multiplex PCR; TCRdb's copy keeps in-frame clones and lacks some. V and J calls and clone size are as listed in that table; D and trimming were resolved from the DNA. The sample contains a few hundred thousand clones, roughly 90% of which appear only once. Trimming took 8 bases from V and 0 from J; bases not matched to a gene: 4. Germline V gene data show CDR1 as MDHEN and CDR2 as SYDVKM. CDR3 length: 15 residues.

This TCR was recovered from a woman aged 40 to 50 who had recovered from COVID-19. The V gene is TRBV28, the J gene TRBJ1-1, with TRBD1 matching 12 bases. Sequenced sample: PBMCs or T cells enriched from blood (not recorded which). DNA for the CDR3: TGTGCCAGCGGGACAGGGGGCCCGATGAACACTGAAGCTTTCTTT. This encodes CASGTGGPMNTEAFF.